The entry below gives a single TCR beta chain sequence along with its context. Three rounds of nested PCR, following a modified ARM-PCR protocol, produced the TCRbeta library. TCRdb called the multiplex PCR reads again in MiXCR, with one record for every CDR3 protein. The sample contains tens of thousands of distinct CDR3 sequences, around 82% of which appear only once. The sample comes from a study of tumor and adjacent non-tumor tissue in lung cancer. In the study overall: Samples averaged about 4.2 million productive TCRbeta reads each.

The CDR3 has 12 residues. Trimming stripped 4 bases from V and 8 bases from J, with 11 bases between. Germline V gene sequence: CDR1 MNHEY, CDR2 SVGAGI. This sample's RNA came from whole unsorted tissue. More than 3 cm separated this lung sample from the edge of the tumor. This clonotype was sampled from a man aged 55 to 70 with non-small cell lung cancer. The V gene is TRBV6-5, the J gene TRBJ1-1; no firm D call. Material for sequencing was distant non-tumor lung tissue. CDR3 residues: CASSSPVREAFF. DNA of the CDR3: TGTGCCAGCAGTTCACCCGTTCGCGAAGCTTTCTTT.